This T cell receptor (beta chain) stems from a study of a mutant IDH1 vaccine in newly diagnosed glioma. Here immunoSEQ multiplex PCR was the method, and the copy in TCRdb shows in-frame clones only, minus some. The data contain just under 70,000 clones, approximately 88% of them seen just once; the ten biggest clones take up roughly 12%. Time point noted: week 35, safety follow-up. Doses comprised 300 ug of mutant IDH1 20-mer peptide each, plus topical imiquimod. Comments on this clone: Antigen unknown.

Germline loops: CDR1 MGHRA, CDR2 YSYEKL. The CDR3 is made up of 16 amino acids. Trimming took off 2 bases at V and 2 bases at J, with 15 bases between the two ends. The chain links TRBV4-1 to TRBJ2-5; D may be TRBD1 or TRBD2 (5 bases each). Sequenced material: PBMCs, taken from a glioma patient whose treatment included an IDH1 peptide vaccine. The receptor's source is a man between 18 and 35 years old with glioma. In nucleotides, the CDR3 is TGCGCCAGCAGCCAACGGGGCCCAACTTTTCAAGAGACCCAGTACTTC. Its protein is CASSQRGPTFQETQYF.